This TCR beta chain was identified in a study of blood T cell repertoires in COVID-19. About the research overall: Researchers got acute and convalescent COVID-19 samples from the United States, Italy and Spain. PBMCs, B-cell-depleted T cells, or T cells provided the cDNA or gDNA that made up the material.

Germline CDR1 is LNHDA and CDR2 is SQIVND (reference sequence). This CDR3 is 15 amino acids long. The V end lost 6 bases, the J end lost 0 bases, and 12 bases lay between the germline ends. In the original processing: Amplifying reference gene primers gave estimates of nucleated cell counts. Profiled with immunoSEQ multiplex PCR; TCRdb holds only in-frame clones, not every one. The V and J calls and clone size come from that table; D and trimming were worked out from the DNA. The data hold about 250,000 clones, with approximately 91% observed a single time. The chain uses TRBV19 and TRBJ1-5; D call uncertain. This sequence originates from a woman under 40 with acute or convalescent COVID-19. Sequencing was carried out using peripheral blood. CDR3 coding DNA: TGTGCCAGTAGCCAAACAAAAAGTAGCAATCAGCCCCAGCATTTT. It codes for CASSQTKSSNQPQHF.